This TCR beta chain comes out of a study of blood T cell repertoires in COVID-19. Study-level information: There were acute and convalescent COVID-19 samples, and they came from the United States, Italy and Spain.

Profiling relied on immunoSEQ multiplex PCR, and the TCRdb table lists in-frame clones only, not all of them. This sample has 430,000 or so clones, with roughly 90% found just once. With 11 bases removed from V and 6 bases from J, the gap between germline ends came to 16 bases. This CDR3 is built from 12 residues. Germline lookup yields CDR1 MNHEY and CDR2 SVGAGI. Those who participated ranged in age from roughly 18 to 95 years and resided in 24 US areas. Researchers sorted participants into cohorts using their self-reported clinical history. This chain uses TRBV6-5 with TRBJ1-2; TRBD1 is a possible D gene (6 bases). The clonotype was recovered from a middle-aged woman who had recovered from COVID-19. Sequencing input: PBMCs or T cells enriched from blood (not recorded which). The CDR3 DNA is TGTGCCTGCGAAGCCCAGGGGAATGGCTACACCTTC. Its translation is CACEAQGNGYTF.